A selection of T cell receptor beta chains follows, all from one sample in a study of blood T cell repertoires in COVID-19. The protocol was immunoSEQ multiplex PCR, while the TCRdb copy is restricted to in-frame clones and leaves out a portion. The profile shows 300,000 to 500,000 clones, 70% to 90% of them singletons. The sequenced sample was PBMCs or T cells enriched from blood (not recorded which). The receptors stem from a woman aged 35 to 49 with acute COVID-19. The CDR3 runs from the conserved cysteine through the conserved F or W. D genes are given only for firm matches. Only some rows state a clone size, as once, few, many or a class for expanded clones.

d_call j_call clone_size v_call cdr3_nt cdr3_aa
NA TRBJ1-4 NA TRBV4-1 TGCGCCAGCAGCCAGGAGTCTAATGAAAAACTGTTTTTT CASSQESNEKLFF
NA TRBJ2-1 NA TRBV12-3/TRBV12-4 TGTGCCAGCAGCGTGACTAGTTACAATGAGCAGTTCTTC CASSVTSYNEQFF
TRBD1 TRBJ1-5 once TRBV27 TGTGCCAGCAGTGTGACAGGGAGCAATCAGCCCCAGCATTTT CASSVTGSNQPQHF
NA TRBJ1-4 few TRBV5-1 TGCGCCAGCAGCCTGACACCCACAACTAATGAAAAACTGTTTTTT CASSLTPTTNEKLFF
NA TRBJ1-5 NA TRBV6-6 TGTGCCAGCACTGCAACACAGCCCCAGCATTTT CASTATQPQHF
TRBD1 TRBJ2-7 NA TRBV18 TGTGCCAGCTCACCGGGGACAGGGGGCTACGAGCAGTACTTC CASSPGTGGYEQYF
NA TRBJ2-6 once TRBV15 TGTGCCACCAGCAGAGAACGGGGTGGGGCCAACGTCCTGACTTTC CATSRERGGANVLTF
NA TRBJ1-6 NA TRBV7-9 TGTGCCAGCAGCCCACGACAGGCCGATTCTTCACCCCTCCACTTT CASSPRQADSSPLHF
NA TRBJ1-4 NA TRBV5-1 TGCGCCAGCAGCTTGGCCGGGACATCCGATGAAAAACTGTTTTTT CASSLAGTSDEKLFF
TRBD1 TRBJ2-1 NA TRBV27 TGTGCCAGCAGTTTCGACAGGGGGAAAGGCAATGAGCAGTTCTTC CASSFDRGKGNEQFF
TRBD1 TRBJ1-3 NA TRBV19 TGTGCCAGTAGCCTGACTTCCCGGGACAGGGTGGGAAACACCATATATTTT CASSLTSRDRVGNTIYF
TRBD1 TRBJ1-2 NA TRBV30 TGTGCCTGGAGTAAGACAGGGTTTGGCTACACCTTC CAWSKTGFGYTF
TRBD1 TRBJ1-3 NA TRBV19 TGTGCCAGTAGTGGCCCGGGACAGGGGTCTGGAAACACCATATATTTT CASSGPGQGSGNTIYF
TRBD1 TRBJ2-1 NA TRBV5-1 TGCGCCAGCAGCCCGGGGGCGACAGGGGAATGGAATGAGCAGTTCTTC CASSPGATGEWNEQFF
TRBD1 TRBJ1-2 NA TRBV19 TGTGCCAGTAGTATAATGGGGACAGATTTTAACTATGGCTACACCTTC CASSIMGTDFNYGYTF
TRBD1 TRBJ1-1 NA TRBV5-1 TGCGCCAGCAGCCTGGGACAGGGACACACTGAAGCTTTCTTT CASSLGQGHTEAFF
TRBD1 TRBJ1-4 NA TRBV29-1 TGCAGCGTCACGACAGGGGGCGACCTTAATGAAAAACTGTTTTTT CSVTTGGDLNEKLFF
TRBD1 TRBJ2-2 NA TRBV7-9 TGTGCCAGCAGCTACCGACAGGGGGGGAACACCGGGGAGCTGTTTTTT CASSYRQGGNTGELFF
NA TRBJ1-2 NA TRBV19 TGTGCCAGTAGTGTTTCGGGAGGGCCTTATGGCTACACCTTC CASSVSGGPYGYTF
TRBD1 TRBJ1-5 NA TRBV19 TGTGCCAGTAGTACGGGACAGGGGGGCTCCTATTATAGCAATCAGCCCCAGCATTTT CASSTGQGGSYYSNQPQHF
TRBD1 TRBJ2-7 NA TRBV6-2/TRBV6-3 TGTGCCAGCAGTTACACCCGAGACAGGGGTCCCCTCGGGCGGGATTACGAGCAGTACTTC CASSYTRDRGPLGRDYEQYF
TRBD1 TRBJ1-2 NA TRBV25-1 TGTGCCAGCAGGGGGGACAGCACTAACTATGGCTACACCTTC CASRGDSTNYGYTF
NA TRBJ1-4 NA TRBV7-8 TGTGCCAGCAGCCCCCGTCGGACAGCTCCTAATGAAAAACTGTTTTTT CASSPRRTAPNEKLFF
NA TRBJ2-2 few TRBV6-2/TRBV6-3 TGTGCCAGCAGTTGGGCAGCGAACACCGGGGAGCTGTTTTTT CASSWAANTGELFF
NA TRBJ1-1 NA TRBV6-1 TGTGCCAGCAGTGAATTATGGCAGGCTGAAGCTTTCTTT CASSELWQAEAFF
TRBD1 TRBJ2-2 NA TRBV6-7 TGTGCCAGCAGTTACGATAGGGGGCCCGGGGAGCTGTTTTTT CASSYDRGPGELFF
TRBD1 TRBJ1-5 NA TRBV6-5 TGTGCCAGCCGGCTATCCGGGACAGGGGATCAGCCCCAGCATTTT CASRLSGTGDQPQHF
TRBD1 TRBJ2-5 NA TRBV28 TGTGCCAGCAGCCATAGACAGGGCCAAGAGACCCAGTACTTC CASSHRQGQETQYF
TRBD1 TRBJ1-5 NA TRBV19 TGTGCCAGTAGTAGACAGGGTTGGGGCAATCAGCCCCAGCATTTT CASSRQGWGNQPQHF
TRBD1 TRBJ1-2 many TRBV7-9 TGTGCCAGCAGCGACAGGGGTTTGCGAGGCTACACCTTC CASSDRGLRGYTF
TRBD2 TRBJ2-1 NA TRBV13 TGTGCCAGCAGCCCCCAGCGGGAGGGGTACAATGAGCAGTTCTTC CASSPQREGYNEQFF
NA TRBJ1-2 NA TRBV18 TGTGCCAGCTCACTGGACATCTATGGCTACACCTTC CASSLDIYGYTF
NA TRBJ1-2 NA TRBV12-5 TGTGCTAGTGGTTACCTGGCGGCGTATGGCTACACCTTC CASGYLAAYGYTF
NA TRBJ2-5 NA TRBV4-1 TGCGCCAGCAGCCGGACAGACCAAGAGACCCAGTACTTC CASSRTDQETQYF
NA TRBJ2-5 NA TRBV18 TGTGCCAGCTCTCACGACATAGGCCAAGAGACCCAGTACTTC CASSHDIGQETQYF
NA TRBJ2-6 NA TRBV19 TGTGCCAGTATTGACCGGGACTGGGCTTTGGGTGGGGCCAACGTCCTGACTTTC CASIDRDWALGGANVLTF
NA TRBJ2-5 NA TRBV15 TGTGCCACCAGCAGAGATTTAGTACAAGAGACCCAGTACTTC CATSRDLVQETQYF
NA TRBJ2-3 NA TRBV1 TGCACCAGCAGCCAAGATCGTCGTAGCGGGGGGTTTAGCACAGATACGCAGTATTTT CTSSQDRRSGGFSTDTQYF
TRBD1 TRBJ1-4 NA TRBV2 TGTGCCAGCAGTCAGTACGACGTACAGGGGGCAACTAATGAAAAACTGTTTTTT CASSQYDVQGATNEKLFF
TRBD1 TRBJ1-1 NA TRBV6-2/TRBV6-3 TGTGCCAGCAGCTTGCAGACAGGGATCATGAACACTGAAGCTTTCTTT CASSLQTGIMNTEAFF
TRBD1 TRBJ1-1 once TRBV19 TGTGCCAGTAGATCCACAGGGGGGTTTGAAGCTTTCTTT CASRSTGGFEAFF
TRBD1 TRBJ2-7 NA TRBV11-2 TGTGCCAGCAGCGTCGCCAGGGACAGGGCCTACGAGCAGTACTTC CASSVARDRAYEQYF
TRBD2 TRBJ2-2 NA TRBV15 TGTGCCACCAGCAGAGGTAGCGGGGGGGCCGGGGAGCTGTTTTTT CATSRGSGGAGELFF
TRBD1 TRBJ1-1 NA TRBV19 TGTGCCAGTAGTGTAAGACAGGGGGCGGGCGACACTGAAGCTTTCTTT CASSVRQGAGDTEAFF
NA TRBJ1-2 NA TRBV18 TGTGCCAGCTCGCCGTCGACAGGAGTCTATGGCTACACCTTC CASSPSTGVYGYTF
NA TRBJ2-6 NA TRBV19 TGTGCCAGTAGGCAGGGCGGAATCTCTGGGGCCAACGTCCTGACTTTC CASRQGGISGANVLTF
NA TRBJ1-6 NA TRBV2 TGTGCCAGCAGTACTTCAGGTTCACCCCTCCACTTT CASSTSGSPLHF
NA TRBJ1-4 NA TRBV6-5 TGTGCCAGCACATTTACGGGCTCGGGGAATGAAAAACTGTTTTTT CASTFTGSGNEKLFF
NA TRBJ1-1 NA TRBV10-3 TGTGCCATCAGTGAGGCGGACAAGAACACTGAAGCTTTCTTT CAISEADKNTEAFF
NA TRBJ1-2 NA TRBV6-5 TGTGCCAGCAGTAAGGCGGCCCAGGGTGGCTACACCTTC CASSKAAQGGYTF
TRBD1 TRBJ2-7 once TRBV7-9 TGTGCCAGCAGCTTCGGGACAGGAGCCTACGAGCAGTACTTC CASSFGTGAYEQYF
NA TRBJ1-5 once TRBV3-1/TRBV3-2 TGTGCCAGCAGCCAATCCTCTCAGCCCCAGCATTTT CASSQSSQPQHF
TRBD2 TRBJ2-5 NA TRBV6-5 TGTGCCAGCAGTTACTCAGCGGGGGGGCAAGAGACCCAGTACTTC CASSYSAGGQETQYF
NA TRBJ1-3 NA TRBV7-9 TGTGCCAGCAATCTGGGGGCAGACCTCTCTGGAAACACCATATATTTT CASNLGADLSGNTIYF
TRBD2 TRBJ2-3 NA TRBV19 TGTGCCAGTAGTATCTCTAGCGGGGAGACGCAGTATTTT CASSISSGETQYF